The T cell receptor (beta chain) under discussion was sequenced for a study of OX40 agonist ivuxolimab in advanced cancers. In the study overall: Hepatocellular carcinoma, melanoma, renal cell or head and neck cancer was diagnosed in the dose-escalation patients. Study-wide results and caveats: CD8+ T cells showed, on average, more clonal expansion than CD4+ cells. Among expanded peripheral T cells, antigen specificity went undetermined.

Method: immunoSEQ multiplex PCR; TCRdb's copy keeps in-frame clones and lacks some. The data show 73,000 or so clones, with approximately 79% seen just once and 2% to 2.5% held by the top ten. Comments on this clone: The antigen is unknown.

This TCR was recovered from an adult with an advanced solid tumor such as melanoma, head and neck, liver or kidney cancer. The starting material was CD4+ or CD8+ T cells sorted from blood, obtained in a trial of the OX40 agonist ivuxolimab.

CDR3: CASREGTGLAGSYEQYF. In nucleotides, the CDR3 is TGTGCCAGCAGGGAGGGGACGGGACTAGCGGGGAGCTACGAGCAGTACTTC. The chain links TRBV5-4 to TRBJ2-7; 13 nucleotides agree with TRBD2. There are 17 residues in the CDR3. V shed 5 bases, J shed 3 bases, and the junction held 11 bases outside the gene matches. The germline CDR1 and CDR2 sequences are SGHNT and YYREEE (reference sequence).